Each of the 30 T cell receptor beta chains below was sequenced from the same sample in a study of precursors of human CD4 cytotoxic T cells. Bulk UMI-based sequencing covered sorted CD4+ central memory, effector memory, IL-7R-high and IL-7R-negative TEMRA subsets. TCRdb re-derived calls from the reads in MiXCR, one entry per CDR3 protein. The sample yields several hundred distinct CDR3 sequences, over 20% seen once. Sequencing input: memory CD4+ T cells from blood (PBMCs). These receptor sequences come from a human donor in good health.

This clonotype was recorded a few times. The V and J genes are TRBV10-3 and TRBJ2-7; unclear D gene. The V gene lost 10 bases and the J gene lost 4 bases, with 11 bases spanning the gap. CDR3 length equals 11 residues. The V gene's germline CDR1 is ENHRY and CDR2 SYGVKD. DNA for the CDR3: TGTGCCACGTCGGAAACTTACGAGCAGTACTTC. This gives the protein CATSETYEQYF.

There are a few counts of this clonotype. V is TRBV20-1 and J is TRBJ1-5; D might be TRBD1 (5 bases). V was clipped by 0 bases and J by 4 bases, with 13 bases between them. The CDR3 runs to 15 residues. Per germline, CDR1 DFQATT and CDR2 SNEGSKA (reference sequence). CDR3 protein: CSARDEPGANQPQHF. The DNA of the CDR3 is TGCAGTGCTAGAGATGAGCCCGGGGCTAATCAGCCCCAGCATTTT.

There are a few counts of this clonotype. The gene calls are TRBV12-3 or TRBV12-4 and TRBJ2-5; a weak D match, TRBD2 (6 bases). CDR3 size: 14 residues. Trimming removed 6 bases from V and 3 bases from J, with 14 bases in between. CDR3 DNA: TGTGCCAGCAGCCTACCCGGGACTGAAGAGACCCAGTACTTC. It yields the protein CASSLPGTEETQYF.

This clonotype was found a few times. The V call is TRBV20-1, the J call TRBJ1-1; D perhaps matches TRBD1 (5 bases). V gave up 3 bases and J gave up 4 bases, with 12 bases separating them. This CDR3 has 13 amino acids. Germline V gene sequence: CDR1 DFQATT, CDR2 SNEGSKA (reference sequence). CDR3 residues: CSASLRAGTEAFF. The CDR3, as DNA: TGCAGTGCTAGTCTCAGGGCAGGCACTGAAGCTTTCTTT.

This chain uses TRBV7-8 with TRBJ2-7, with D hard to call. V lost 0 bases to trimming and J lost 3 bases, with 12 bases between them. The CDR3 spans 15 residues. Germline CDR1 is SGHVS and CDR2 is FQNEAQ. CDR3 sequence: CASSLAVGISYEQYF. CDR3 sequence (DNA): TGTGCCAGCAGCTTAGCTGTGGGGATCAGCTACGAGCAGTACTTC.

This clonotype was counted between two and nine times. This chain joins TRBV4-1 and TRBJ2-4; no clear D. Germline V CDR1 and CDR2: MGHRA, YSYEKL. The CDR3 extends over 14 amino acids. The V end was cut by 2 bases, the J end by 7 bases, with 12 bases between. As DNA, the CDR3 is TGCGCCAGCAGCCAATTAACGGGCGTTAACATTCAGTACTTC. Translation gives CASSQLTGVNIQYF.

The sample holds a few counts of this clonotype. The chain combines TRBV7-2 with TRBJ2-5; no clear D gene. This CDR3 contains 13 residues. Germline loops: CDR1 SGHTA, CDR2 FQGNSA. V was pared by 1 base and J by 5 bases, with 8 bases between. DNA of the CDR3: TGTGCCAGCAGCTTAGAGGCCGAGGAGACCCAGTACTTC. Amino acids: CASSLEAEETQYF.

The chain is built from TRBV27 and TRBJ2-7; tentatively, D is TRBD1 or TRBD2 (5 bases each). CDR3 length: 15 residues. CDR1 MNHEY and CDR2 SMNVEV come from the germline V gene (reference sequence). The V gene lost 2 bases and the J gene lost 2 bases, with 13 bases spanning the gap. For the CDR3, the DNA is TGTGCCAGCAGTTTAGGGGGAGCCCTAACCTACGAGCAGTACTTC. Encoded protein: CASSLGGALTYEQYF.

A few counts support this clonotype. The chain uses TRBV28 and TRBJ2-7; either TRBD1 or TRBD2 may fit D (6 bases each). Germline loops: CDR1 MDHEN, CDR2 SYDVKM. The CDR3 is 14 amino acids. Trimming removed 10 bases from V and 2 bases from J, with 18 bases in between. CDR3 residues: CATQFLGGAYEQYF. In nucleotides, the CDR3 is TGTGCCACCCAGTTTCTGGGGGGCGCCTACGAGCAGTACTTC.

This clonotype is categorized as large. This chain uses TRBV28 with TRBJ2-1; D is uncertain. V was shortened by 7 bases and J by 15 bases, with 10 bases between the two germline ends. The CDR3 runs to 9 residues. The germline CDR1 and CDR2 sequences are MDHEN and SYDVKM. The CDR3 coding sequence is TGTGCCAGCACCCCCCTGTGGTTCTTC. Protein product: CASTPLWFF. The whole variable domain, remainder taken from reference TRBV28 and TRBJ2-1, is DVKVTQSSRYLVKRTGEKVFLECVQDMDHENMFWYRQDPGLGLRLIYFSYDVKMKEKGDIPEGYSVSREKKERFSLILESASTNQTSMYLCASTPLWFFGPGTRLTVL.

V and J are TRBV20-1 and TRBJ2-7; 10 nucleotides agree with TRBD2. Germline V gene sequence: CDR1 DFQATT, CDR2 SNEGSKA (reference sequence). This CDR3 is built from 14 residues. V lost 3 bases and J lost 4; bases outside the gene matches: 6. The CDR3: CSARQAGGPYEQYF. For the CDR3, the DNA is TGCAGTGCTAGGCAAGCGGGAGGGCCTTACGAGCAGTACTTC.

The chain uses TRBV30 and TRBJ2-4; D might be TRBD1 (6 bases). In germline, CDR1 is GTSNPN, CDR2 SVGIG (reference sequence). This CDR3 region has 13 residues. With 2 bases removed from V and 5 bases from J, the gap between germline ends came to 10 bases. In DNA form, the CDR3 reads TGTGCCTGGAGTCGGGACAACGAAAACATTCAGTACTTC. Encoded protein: CAWSRDNENIQYF.

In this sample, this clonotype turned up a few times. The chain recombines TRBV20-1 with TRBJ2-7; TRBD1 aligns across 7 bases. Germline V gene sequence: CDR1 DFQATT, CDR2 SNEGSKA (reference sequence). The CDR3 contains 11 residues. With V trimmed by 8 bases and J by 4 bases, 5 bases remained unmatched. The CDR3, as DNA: TGCAGTACGGGACAGAATTACGAGCAGTACTTC. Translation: CSTGQNYEQYF.

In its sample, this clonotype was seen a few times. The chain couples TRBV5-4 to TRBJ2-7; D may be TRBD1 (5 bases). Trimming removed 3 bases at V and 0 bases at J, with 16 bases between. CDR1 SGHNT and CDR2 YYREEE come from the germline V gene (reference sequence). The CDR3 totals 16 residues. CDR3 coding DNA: TGTGCCAGCAGCTCCCAACAGGTCCTGGGCTCCTACGAGCAGTACTTC. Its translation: CASSSQQVLGSYEQYF.

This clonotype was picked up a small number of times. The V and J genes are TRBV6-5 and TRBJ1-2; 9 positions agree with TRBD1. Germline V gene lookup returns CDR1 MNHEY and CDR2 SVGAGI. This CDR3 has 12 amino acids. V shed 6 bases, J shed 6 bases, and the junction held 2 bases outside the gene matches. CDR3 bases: TGTGCCAGCAGGACAGGGGGAAATGGCTACACCTTC. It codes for CASRTGGNGYTF.

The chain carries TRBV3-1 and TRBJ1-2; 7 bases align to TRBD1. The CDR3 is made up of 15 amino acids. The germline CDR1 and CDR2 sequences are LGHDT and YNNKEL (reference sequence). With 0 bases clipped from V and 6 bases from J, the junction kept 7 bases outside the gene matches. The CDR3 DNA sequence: TGTGCCAGCAGCCAAGAAACGACAGGGTGGAATGGCTACACCTTC. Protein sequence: CASSQETTGWNGYTF.

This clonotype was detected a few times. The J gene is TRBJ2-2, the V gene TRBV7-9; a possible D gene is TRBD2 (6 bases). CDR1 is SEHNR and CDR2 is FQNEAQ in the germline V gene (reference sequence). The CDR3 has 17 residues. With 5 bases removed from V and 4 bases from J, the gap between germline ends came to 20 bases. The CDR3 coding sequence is TGTGCCAGCAGCCCTCGGCGGGGTCAGGGAAGCACCGGGGAGCTGTTTTTT. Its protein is CASSPRRGQGSTGELFF.

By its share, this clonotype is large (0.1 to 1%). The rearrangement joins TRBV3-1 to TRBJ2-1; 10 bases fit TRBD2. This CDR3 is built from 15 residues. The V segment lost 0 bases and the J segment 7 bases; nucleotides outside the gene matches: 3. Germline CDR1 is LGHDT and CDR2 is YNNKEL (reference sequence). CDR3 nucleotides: TGTGCCAGCAGCCAAGATGGACTAGCGGTGAATGAGCAGTTCTTC. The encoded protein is CASSQDGLAVNEQFF.

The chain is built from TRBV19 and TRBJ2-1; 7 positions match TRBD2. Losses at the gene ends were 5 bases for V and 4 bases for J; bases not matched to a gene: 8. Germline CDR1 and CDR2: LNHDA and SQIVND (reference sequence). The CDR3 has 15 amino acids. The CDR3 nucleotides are TGTGCCAGTAGTCGGAATAGCGGGTTTTACAATGAGCAGTTCTTC. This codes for CASSRNSGFYNEQFF. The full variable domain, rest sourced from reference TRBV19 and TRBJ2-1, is DGGITQSPKYLFRKEGQNVTLSCEQNLNHDAMYWYRQDPGQGLRLIYYSQIVNDFQKGDIAEGYSVSREKKESFPLTVTSAQKNPTAFYLCASSRNSGFYNEQFFGPGTRLTVL.

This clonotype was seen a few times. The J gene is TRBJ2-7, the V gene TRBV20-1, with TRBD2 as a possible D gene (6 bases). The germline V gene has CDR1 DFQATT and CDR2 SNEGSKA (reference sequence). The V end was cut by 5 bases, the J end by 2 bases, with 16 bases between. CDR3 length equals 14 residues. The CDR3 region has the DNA TGCAGTGCTCCCAGAGGAGGGAACGCCTACGAGCAGTACTTC. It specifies CSAPRGGNAYEQYF.

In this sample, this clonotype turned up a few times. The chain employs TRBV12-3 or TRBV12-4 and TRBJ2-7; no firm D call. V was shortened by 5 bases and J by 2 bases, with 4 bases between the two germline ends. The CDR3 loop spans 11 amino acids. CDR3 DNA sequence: TGTGCCAGCAGTCTCACCTACGAGCAGTACTTC. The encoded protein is CASSLTYEQYF.

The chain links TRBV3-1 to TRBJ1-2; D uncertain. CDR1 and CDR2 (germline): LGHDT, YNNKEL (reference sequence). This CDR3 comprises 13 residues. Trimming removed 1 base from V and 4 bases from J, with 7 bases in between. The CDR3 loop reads CASSQGPTYGYTF. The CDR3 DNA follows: TGTGCCAGCAGCCAAGGGCCCACCTATGGCTACACCTTC. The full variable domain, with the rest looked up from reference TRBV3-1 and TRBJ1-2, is DTAVSQTPKYLVTQMGNDKSIKCEQNLGHDTMYWYKQDSKKFLKIMFSYNNKELIINETVPNRFSPKSPDKAHLNLHINSLELGDSAVYFCASSQGPTYGYTFGSGTRLTVV.

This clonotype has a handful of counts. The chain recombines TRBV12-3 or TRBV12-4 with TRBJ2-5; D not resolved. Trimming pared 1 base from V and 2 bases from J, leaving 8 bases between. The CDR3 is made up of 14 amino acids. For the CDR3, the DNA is TGTGCCAGCAGTTTAGGCGGAATACAAGAGACCCAGTACTTC. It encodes CASSLGGIQETQYF.

This CDR3 is CASSRLGVDTQYF. The CDR3 region has the DNA TGCGCCAGCAGCAGATTGGGGGTAGATACGCAGTATTTT. This sequence joins TRBV4-1 and TRBJ2-3; D assignment may be TRBD1 or TRBD2 (5 bases each). Germline CDR1 is MGHRA and CDR2 is YSYEKL. The CDR3 runs 13 residues. Trimming cost V 5 bases and J 5 bases, with 11 bases left between them.

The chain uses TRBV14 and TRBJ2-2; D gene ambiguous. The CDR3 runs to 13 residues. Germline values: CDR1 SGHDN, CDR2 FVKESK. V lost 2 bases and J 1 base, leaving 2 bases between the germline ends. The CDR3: CASSQLNTGELFF. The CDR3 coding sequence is TGTGCCAGCAGCCAATTGAACACCGGGGAGCTGTTTTTT. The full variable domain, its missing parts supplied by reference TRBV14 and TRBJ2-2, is EAGVTQFPSHSVIEKGQTVTLRCDPISGHDNLYWYRRVMGKEIKFLLHFVKESKQDESGMPNNRFLAERTGGTYSTLKVQPAELEDSGVYFCASSQLNTGELFFGEGSRLTVL.

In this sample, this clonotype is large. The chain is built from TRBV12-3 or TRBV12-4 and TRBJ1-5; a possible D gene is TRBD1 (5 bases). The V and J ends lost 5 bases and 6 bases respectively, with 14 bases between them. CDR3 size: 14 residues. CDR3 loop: CASSIGGVGQPQHF. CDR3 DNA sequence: TGTGCCAGCAGTATTGGAGGGGTGGGTCAGCCCCAGCATTTT.

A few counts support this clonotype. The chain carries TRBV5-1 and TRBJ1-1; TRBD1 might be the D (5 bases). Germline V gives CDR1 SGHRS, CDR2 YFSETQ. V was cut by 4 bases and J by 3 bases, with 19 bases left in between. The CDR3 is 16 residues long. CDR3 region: CASSRSLGGGDTEAFF. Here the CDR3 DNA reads TGCGCCAGCAGCCGTTCGTTGGGTGGGGGGGACACTGAAGCTTTCTTT.

The CDR3 region has the DNA TGTGCCAGCAGCCTCCTTCTAGCGGGAGCGGCCAAAAACATTCAGTACTTC. Translated, it gives CASSLLLAGAAKNIQYF. V gene TRBV7-9 combines with J gene TRBJ2-4, with 10 bases identical to TRBD2. V lost 5 bases and J lost 1; bases outside the gene matches: 8. In germline, CDR1 is SEHNR, CDR2 FQNEAQ (reference sequence). The CDR3 contains 17 residues. The complete variable domain, with remaining parts taken from reference TRBV7-9 and TRBJ2-4, reads DTGVSQNPRHKITKRGQNVTFRCDPISEHNRLYWYRQTLGQGPEFLTYFQNEAQLEKSRLLSDRFSAERPKGSFSTLEIQRTEQGDSAMYLCASSLLLAGAAKNIQYFGAGTRLSVL.

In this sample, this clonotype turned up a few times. Here the CDR3 reads CASSLAIQGGSSYNEQFF. The CDR3 nucleotides read TGCGCCAGCAGCTTGGCCATCCAAGGCGGTAGCTCCTACAATGAGCAGTTCTTC. The chain joins TRBV5-1 to TRBJ2-1; D is unclear. V was clipped by 0 bases and J by 0 bases, with 16 bases between them. The CDR3 has 18 amino acids. Germline CDR1 SGHRS, CDR2 YFSETQ.

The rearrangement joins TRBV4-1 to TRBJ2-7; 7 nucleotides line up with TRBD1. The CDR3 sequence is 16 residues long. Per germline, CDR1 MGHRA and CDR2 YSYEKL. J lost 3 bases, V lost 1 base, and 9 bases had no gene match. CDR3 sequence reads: CASSQVPGQPNYEQYF. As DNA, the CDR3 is TGCGCCAGCAGCCAAGTTCCGGGACAGCCAAACTACGAGCAGTACTTC.